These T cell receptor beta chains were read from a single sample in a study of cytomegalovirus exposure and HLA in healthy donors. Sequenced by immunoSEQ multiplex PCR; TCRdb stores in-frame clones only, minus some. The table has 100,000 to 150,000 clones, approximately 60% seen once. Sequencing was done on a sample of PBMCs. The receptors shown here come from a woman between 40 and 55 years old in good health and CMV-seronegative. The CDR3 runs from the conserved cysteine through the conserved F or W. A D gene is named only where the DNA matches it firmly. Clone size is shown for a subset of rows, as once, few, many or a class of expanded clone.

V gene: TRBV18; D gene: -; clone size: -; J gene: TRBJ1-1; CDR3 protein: CASSPQTGITEAFF; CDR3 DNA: TGTGCCAGCTCACCGCAGACAGGTATAACTGAAGCTTTCTTT
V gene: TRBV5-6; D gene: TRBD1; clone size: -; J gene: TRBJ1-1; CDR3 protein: CASSSGQAVNTEAFF; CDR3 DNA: TGTGCCAGCAGCTCTGGACAGGCAGTGAACACTGAAGCTTTCTTT
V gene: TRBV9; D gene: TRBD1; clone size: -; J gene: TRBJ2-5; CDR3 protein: CASSGNQGRGRETQYF; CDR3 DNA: TGTGCCAGCAGCGGAAACCAGGGCAGGGGGCGAGAGACCCAGTACTTC
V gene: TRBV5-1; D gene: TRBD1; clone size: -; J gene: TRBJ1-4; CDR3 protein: CASSLRTGGEKLFF; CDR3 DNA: TGCGCCAGCAGCTTGAGGACAGGGGGTGAAAAACTGTTTTTT
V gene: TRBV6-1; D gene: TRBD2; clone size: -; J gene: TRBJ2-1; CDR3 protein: CASSEQQAGGHEQFF; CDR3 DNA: TGTGCCAGCAGTGAACAACAAGCGGGGGGACATGAGCAGTTCTTC
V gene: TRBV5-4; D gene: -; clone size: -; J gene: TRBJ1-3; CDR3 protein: CASSLPSGNTIYF; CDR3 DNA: TGTGCCAGCAGCCTCCCCTCTGGAAACACCATATATTTT
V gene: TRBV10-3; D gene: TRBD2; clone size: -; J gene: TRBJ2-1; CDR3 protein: CATDSGTSGAGGNEQFF; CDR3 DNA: TGTGCCACCGACTCGGGGACTAGCGGGGCGGGGGGGAATGAGCAGTTCTTC
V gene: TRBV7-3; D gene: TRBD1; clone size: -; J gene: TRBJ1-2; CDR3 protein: CASSTGQGHYGYTF; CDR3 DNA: TGTGCCAGCAGTACCGGACAGGGCCACTATGGCTACACCTTC
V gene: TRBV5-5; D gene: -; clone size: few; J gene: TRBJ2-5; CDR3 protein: CASSLRGLFGQETQYF; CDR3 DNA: TGTGCCAGCAGCTTACGAGGTCTATTCGGCCAAGAGACCCAGTACTTC
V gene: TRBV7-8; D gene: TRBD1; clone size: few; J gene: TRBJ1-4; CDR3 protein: CASSSQGAGEKLFF; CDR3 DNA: TGTGCCAGCAGCTCTCAGGGGGCGGGTGAAAAACTGTTTTTT